This entry describes one T cell receptor beta chain. Its antigen is unidentified. The data are from a study of CD8 T cells in ankylosing spondylitis. Findings and caveats of the study: About 8 highly homologous variants made up a TCR beta motif that seemed to typify ankylosing spondylitis blood. Clones linked to disease were reported to show significant enrichment in matched ankylosing spondylitis synovial fluid.

In TCRdb, the 5' RACE reads were re-called with MiXCR into one record per CDR3 protein. The data show under 850,000 distinct CDR3 sequences, 15% to 20% seen once. The CDR3 runs 15 residues. Per germline, CDR1 MNHEY and CDR2 SMNVEV (reference sequence). The trim removed 4 bases at V and 6 bases at J, leaving 2 bases unmatched. The chain is built from TRBV27 and TRBJ2-1; 14 bases map to TRBD2. This TCR derives from a male donor with ankylosing spondylitis. The sample taken for sequencing was blood, either unsorted or a sorted T cell fraction (not recorded which). CDR3 nucleotides: TGTGCCAGCAGTTCCGGACTAGCGGGAGGCAATGAGCAGTTCTTC. As protein: CASSSGLAGGNEQFF.